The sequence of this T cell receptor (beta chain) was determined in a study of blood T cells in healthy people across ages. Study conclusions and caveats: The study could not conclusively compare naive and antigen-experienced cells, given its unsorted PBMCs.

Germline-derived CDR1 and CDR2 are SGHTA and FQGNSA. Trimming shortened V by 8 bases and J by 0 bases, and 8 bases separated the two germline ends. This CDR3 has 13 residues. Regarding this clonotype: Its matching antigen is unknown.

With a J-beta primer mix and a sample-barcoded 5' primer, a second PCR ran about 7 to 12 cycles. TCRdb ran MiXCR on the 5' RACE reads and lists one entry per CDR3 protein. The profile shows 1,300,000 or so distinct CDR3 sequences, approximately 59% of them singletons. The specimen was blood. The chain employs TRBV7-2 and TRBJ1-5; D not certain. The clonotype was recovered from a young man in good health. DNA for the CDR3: TGTGCCAGCCAGGAGGATAGCAATCAGCCCCAGCATTTT. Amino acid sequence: CASQEDSNQPQHF.